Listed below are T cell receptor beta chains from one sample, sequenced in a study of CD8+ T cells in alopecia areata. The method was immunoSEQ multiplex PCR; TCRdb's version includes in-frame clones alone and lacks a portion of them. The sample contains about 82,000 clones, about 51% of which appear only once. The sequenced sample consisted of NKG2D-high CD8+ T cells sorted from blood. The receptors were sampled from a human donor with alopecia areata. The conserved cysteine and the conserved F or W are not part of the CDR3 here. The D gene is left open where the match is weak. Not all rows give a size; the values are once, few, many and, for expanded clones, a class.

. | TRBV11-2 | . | ASSLPSGLTFSNEQF
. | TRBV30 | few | AWSEGGANVLT
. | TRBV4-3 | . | ASSQVLSSYEQY
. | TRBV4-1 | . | ASSLEEMAEQETQY
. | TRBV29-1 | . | SASDSSYEQY
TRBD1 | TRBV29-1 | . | SVEGTELIDRVIVQF
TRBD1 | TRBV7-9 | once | ASSLRGTADTQY
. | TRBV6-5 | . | ASSSGVTSVYEQY
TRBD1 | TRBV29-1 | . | SERDRGGETQY
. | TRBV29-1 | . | SVADGNTEAF
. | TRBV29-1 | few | SVREAFTDTQY
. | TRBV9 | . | ASSSPGRPGEQY
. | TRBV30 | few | AWSVLGATDTQY
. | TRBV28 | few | ASSPQWVDEQY
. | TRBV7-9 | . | ASSSPTSDTQY
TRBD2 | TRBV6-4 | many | ASSDLAGGNEQF
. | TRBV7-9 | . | ASSSLHTRQQTQY
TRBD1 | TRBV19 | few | ATRDSNPWNTEAF
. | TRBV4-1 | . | ASSQGPQDEEQY
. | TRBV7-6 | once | ASSLGSGNYEQY
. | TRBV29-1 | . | SVEDRNRAYEQY
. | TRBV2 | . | ASSETGRGEKLF
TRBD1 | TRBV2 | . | ASRLSSRDRGAGELF
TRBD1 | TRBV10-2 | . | ASGEGDRASYEQY
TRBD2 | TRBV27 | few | ASRRVAGAYEQY